The text below deals with one T cell receptor (beta chain). The PCR made use of 60 Vbeta and 13 Jbeta primers. The method was immunoSEQ multiplex PCR; TCRdb's version includes in-frame clones alone and lacks a portion of them. The sample lists about 130,000 clones, more than 80% occurring once. Germline V gene data show CDR1 as KGHSH and CDR2 as LQKENI. V dropped 0 bases and J dropped 4 bases, with 6 bases sitting between them. The CDR3 runs 13 residues. This sample stems from a study of cytomegalovirus exposure and HLA in healthy donors. This clonotype was sampled from a middle-aged woman in good health and CMV-seropositive. The sample comprised PBMCs. The chain recombines TRBV18 with TRBJ2-5; D is ambiguous. The CDR3, as DNA: TGTGCCAGCTCACCACCGAGTTTAGAGACCCAGTACTTC. Translated, it gives CASSPPSLETQYF.